These 10 T cell receptor beta chains originate from one sample sequenced in a study of blood T cell repertoires in COVID-19. Data came from immunoSEQ multiplex PCR; TCRdb stores just in-frame clones and leaves some out. The sample consists of some 140,000 clones, around three quarters of them appearing once. The sequencing sample was made of peripheral blood. The receptors here all came from a man aged 55 to 70 with acute or convalescent COVID-19.

This clone was recorded only once. The rearrangement uses TRBV19 and TRBJ1-3; 7 nucleotides agree with TRBD1. The germline CDR1 and CDR2 sequences are LNHDA and SQIVND (reference sequence). Trimming at V came to 3 bases and at J to 2 bases, leaving 4 bases not matched to a gene. The CDR3 consists of 15 residues. As DNA, the CDR3 is TGTGCCAGTAGTATCGGACAGGCAGCTGGAAACACCATATATTTT. This gives the protein CASSIGQAAGNTIYF.

The genes are TRBV30 and TRBJ1-5; D not certain. Germline V CDR1 and CDR2: GTSNPN, SVGIG (reference sequence). There are 13 residues in the CDR3. The germline V and J ends were trimmed by 3 bases and 0 bases, with 6 bases remaining between them. The CDR3 DNA reads TGTGCCTGGAGGGAGAATAGCAATCAGCCCCAGCATTTT. Its translation is CAWRENSNQPQHF.

The genes are TRBV4-2 and TRBJ2-1; a possible D gene is TRBD1 (6 bases). Germline assignment: CDR1 LGHNA and CDR2 YNFKEQ. This CDR3 is built from 16 residues. V lost 1 base and J lost 7, with 17 bases in between. This CDR3 reads CASSQVSSSTGNEQFF. The CDR3 DNA is TGTGCCAGCAGCCAAGTGTCCTCCTCCACAGGGAATGAGCAGTTCTTC.

CDR3 coding DNA: TGCAGTGGGAGCGGTGCCTACGAGCAGTACTTC. This sequence encodes CSGSGAYEQYF. V usage is TRBV20-1 and J usage is TRBJ2-7; D possibly corresponds to TRBD2 (5 bases). The CDR3 sequence is 11 residues long. Germline loops: CDR1 DFQATT, CDR2 SNEGSKA (reference sequence). The germline V and J ends were trimmed by 7 bases and 2 bases, with 9 bases remaining between them.

This chain links TRBV10-3 with TRBJ1-1, with D uncertain. CDR1 and CDR2 (germline): ENHRY, SYGVKD. The CDR3 is 12 residues long. V gave up 4 bases and J gave up 1 base, with 4 bases separating them. In DNA, the CDR3 is TGTGCCATCAGTGGTCAGAACACTGAAGCTTTCTTT. The encoded protein is CAISGQNTEAFF.

This chain connects TRBV6-2 or TRBV6-3 to TRBJ2-1, with 8 bases that match TRBD2. CDR3 length: 16 amino acids. V was clipped by 6 bases and J by 5 bases; unmatched bases: 12. CDR1 MNHEY and CDR2 SVGEGT come from the germline V gene. The CDR3 here is CASSKELAGTNNEQFF. CDR3 sequence (DNA): TGTGCCAGCAGCAAGGAATTAGCGGGGACAAACAATGAGCAGTTCTTC.

This clone was seen only a few times. The chain uses TRBV19 and TRBJ2-1; the match to TRBD2 covers 7 bases. Trimming at V came to 10 bases and at J to 8 bases, leaving 14 bases not matched to a gene. The CDR3 covers 14 residues. Germline-derived CDR1 and CDR2 are LNHDA and SQIVND (reference sequence). The CDR3: CATRRLAAIHEQFF. The DNA for the CDR3 is TGTGCCACCCGCCGGCTAGCGGCTATCCATGAGCAGTTCTTC. Based on the CDR3 plus reference TRBV19 and TRBJ2-1, the full variable domain is DGGITQSPKYLFRKEGQNVTLSCEQNLNHDAMYWYRQDPGQGLRLIYYSQIVNDFQKGDIAEGYSVSREKKESFPLTVTSAQKNPTAFYLCATRRLAAIHEQFFGPGTRLTVL.

This clone was seen a few times. The chain has TRBV5-1 and TRBJ1-1; D is perhaps TRBD1 (5 bases). Germline V lookup: CDR1 SGHRS, CDR2 YFSETQ. Trimming cost V 2 bases and J 2 bases, with 13 bases left between them. This CDR3 is built from 15 residues. For the CDR3, the DNA is TGCGCCAGCAGCTTACAGGCCCCCCCTAACACTGAAGCTTTCTTT. Its protein is CASSLQAPPNTEAFF.

V gene TRBV6-5 combines with J gene TRBJ2-7; 8 nucleotides agree with TRBD2. Trimming took 8 bases from V and 4 from J; bases not matched to a gene: 4. Germline V gene data show CDR1 as MNHEY and CDR2 as SVGAGI. The CDR3 is 12 amino acids. The CDR3 loop reads CASPSGSYEQYF. CDR3 nucleotide sequence: TGTGCCAGCCCCAGCGGGAGTTACGAGCAGTACTTC.

A few counts support this clone. This chain joins TRBV28 and TRBJ1-1; TRBD1 matches 10 bases. There are 15 residues in the CDR3. Germline V gene lookup returns CDR1 MDHEN and CDR2 SYDVKM. Losses at the gene ends were 2 bases for V and 6 bases for J; bases not matched to a gene: 6. The CDR3 reads CASSLDRGLTPEAFF. CDR3 DNA sequence: TGTGCCAGCAGTTTAGACAGGGGGCTGACTCCTGAAGCTTTCTTT.